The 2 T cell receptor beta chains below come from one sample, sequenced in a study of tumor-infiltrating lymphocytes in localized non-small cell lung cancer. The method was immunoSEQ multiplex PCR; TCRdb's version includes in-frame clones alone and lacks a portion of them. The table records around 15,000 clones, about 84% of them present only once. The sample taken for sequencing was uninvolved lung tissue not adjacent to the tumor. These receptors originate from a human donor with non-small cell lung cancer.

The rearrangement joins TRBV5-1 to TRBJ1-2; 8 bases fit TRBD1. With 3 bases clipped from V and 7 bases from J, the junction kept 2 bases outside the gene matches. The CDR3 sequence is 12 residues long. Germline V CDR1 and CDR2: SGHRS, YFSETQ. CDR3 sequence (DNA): TGCGCCAGCAGCTCGGGACAGGTTGGCTACACCTTC. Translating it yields CASSSGQVGYTF.

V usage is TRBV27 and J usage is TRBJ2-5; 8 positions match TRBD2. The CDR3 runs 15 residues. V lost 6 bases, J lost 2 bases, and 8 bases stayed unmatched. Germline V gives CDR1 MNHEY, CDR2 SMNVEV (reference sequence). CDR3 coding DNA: TGTGCCAGCAGGCTAGCGGGCCTGAGACAAGAGACCCAGTACTTC. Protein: CASRLAGLRQETQYF.